Listed below are T cell receptor beta chains from one sample, sequenced in a study of T-cell memory formation after mild COVID-19. Each CDR3 protein gets one entry after TCRdb re-called the 5' RACE reads with MiXCR. This repertoire shows about 250,000 distinct CDR3 sequences, around 15% found once; its top ten account for 3.5%. The sample consisted of PBMCs or a T cell subset sorted from them (not recorded which). These TCRs come from a young man who had mild COVID-19 (a few samples of this study predate the infection). Cell type and time point are not known. The CDR3 runs from the conserved cysteine through the conserved F or W. D genes are given only for firm matches. Part of the rows lack a size; the others show once, few, many or a class for expanded clones.

size	V	J	D	DNA	CDR3
many	TRBV20-1	TRBJ1-4	NA	TGCAGTGCTAAGGGTAGAGGACAGAATGAAAAACTGTTTTTT	CSAKGRGQNEKLFF
NA	TRBV11-2	TRBJ1-5	NA	TGTGCCAGCAGCTCGGGACGGACCCCTCAGCCCCAGCATTTT	CASSSGRTPQPQHF
NA	TRBV7-9	TRBJ2-2	TRBD1	TGTGCCAGCAGCATCCCGGGACAGCCCACCGGGGAGCTGTTTTTT	CASSIPGQPTGELFF
many	TRBV6-5	TRBJ1-1	NA	TGTGCCAGCAGTTCCAACCGTAGGAACACTGAAGCTTTCTTT	CASSSNRRNTEAFF
few	TRBV4-3	TRBJ2-5	NA	TGCGCCAGCAGCCCCCGCCGCGAATGGGGGACCCAGTACTTC	CASSPRREWGTQYF
many	TRBV7-9	TRBJ2-5	NA	TGTGCCAGCATTGAAGGGGCGGGAGAGACCCAGTACTTC	CASIEGAGETQYF
many	TRBV5-1	TRBJ2-2	TRBD1	TGCGCCAGCAGCTTGTCGGACAGGGCCACCGGGGAGCTGTTTTTT	CASSLSDRATGELFF
many	TRBV12-3/TRBV12-4	TRBJ1-5	NA	TGTGCCAGCAGTTTTACAGGAGATCAGCCCCAGCATTTT	CASSFTGDQPQHF
few	TRBV4-1	TRBJ2-2	TRBD2	TGCGCCAGCAGCCTTAGCGGGGCGATTAACACCGGGGAGCTGTTTTTT	CASSLSGAINTGELFF
NA	TRBV4-2	TRBJ2-2	TRBD2	TGTGCCAGCAGCCAAGTGTTCGGGGGGGCCTATGGGACCGGGGAGCTGTTTTTT	CASSQVFGGAYGTGELFF
NA	TRBV6-5	TRBJ1-2	NA	TGTGCCAGCAGGGAACAGGGCCCTTCAAGCTACACCTTC	CASREQGPSSYTF
NA	TRBV24-1	TRBJ2-5	NA	TGTGCCACCAGTGATTGGGGGACTGCCGAAGAGACCCAGTACTTC	CATSDWGTAEETQYF
NA	TRBV7-2	TRBJ2-2	NA	TGTGCCAGCAGCTCAGGGAGAACCGGGGAGCTGTTTTTT	CASSSGRTGELFF
few	TRBV5-1	TRBJ2-1	TRBD2	TGCGCCAGCAGCCGGGACCTAGCGGGGTCCTTTGAGCAGTTCTTC	CASSRDLAGSFEQFF
few	TRBV7-2	TRBJ1-5	NA	TGTGCCAGCAGCCCCACGAATCAGCCCCAGCATTTT	CASSPTNQPQHF
few	TRBV4-1	TRBJ2-6	NA	TGCGCCAGCAGCCAAGATGAGGTTAGGGGGGCCAACGTCCTGACTTTC	CASSQDEVRGANVLTF
few	TRBV7-3	TRBJ2-1	NA	TGTGCCAGCAGCCGGTACGGCTTAAGGACCGAAGAGCAGTTCTTC	CASSRYGLRTEEQFF
NA	TRBV7-2	TRBJ2-1	NA	TGTGCCAGCAGCTTGCCACCGAGCTCCTACAATGAGCAGTTCTTC	CASSLPPSSYNEQFF
NA	TRBV20-1	TRBJ1-3	NA	TGCAGTGCTAGAGGACAGGAGGGAAACACCATATATTTT	CSARGQEGNTIYF
few	TRBV7-2	TRBJ1-1	NA	TGTGCCAGCAGCTTAGGAAAGGGGAACACTGAAGCTTTCTTT	CASSLGKGNTEAFF
few	TRBV7-3	TRBJ1-1	NA	TGTGCCAGCAGCTTAGAACCGCACACTGAAGCTTTCTTT	CASSLEPHTEAFF
NA	TRBV7-3	TRBJ2-5	TRBD2	TGTGCCAGCAGCTTGTCAGCGGGGGGCCAAAGGGCCCAGTACTTC	CASSLSAGGQRAQYF
NA	TRBV5-1	TRBJ2-7	NA	TGCGCCAGCAGCCCAACAACAGGCCACGAGCAGTACTTC	CASSPTTGHEQYF
NA	TRBV12-3/TRBV12-4	TRBJ1-2	TRBD1	TGTGCCAGCAGTTTACTCGGACAGGATAACTATGGCTACACCTTC	CASSLLGQDNYGYTF
NA	TRBV7-9	TRBJ2-3	NA	TGTGCCAGCAGCCTCACTTATCTTAGCACAGATACGCAGTATTTT	CASSLTYLSTDTQYF
NA	TRBV7-9	TRBJ1-1	TRBD1	TGTGCCAGCAGCCGAAGCGGGACAGGGTCGGATGAAGCTTTCTTT	CASSRSGTGSDEAFF
NA	TRBV12-5	TRBJ2-5	NA	TGTGCTAGTGGTTTGGTACAGAAAGGGGAGACCCAGTACTTC	CASGLVQKGETQYF
NA	TRBV20-1	TRBJ2-3	TRBD2	TGCAGTGCTAGAAGACTAGCGAGCACAGATACGCAGTATTTT	CSARRLASTDTQYF
few	TRBV5-1	TRBJ2-5	NA	TGCGCCAGCAGCTTGGTTGGGGGGCGCGAGACCCAGTACTTC	CASSLVGGRETQYF
few	TRBV5-1	TRBJ1-1	NA	TGCGCCAGCAGCTATATTTTGGGGGGCGGAACTGAAGCTTTCTTT	CASSYILGGGTEAFF
few	TRBV5-1	TRBJ1-1	TRBD1	TGCGCCAGCAGCTTTGGTACCCGGGACAGTCCGGCTACTGAAGCTTTCTTT	CASSFGTRDSPATEAFF
NA	TRBV7-2	TRBJ2-2	TRBD1	TGTGCCAGCAGCTCTCCCCCCGGACAGGGGGGGACCGGGGAGCTGTTTTTT	CASSSPPGQGGTGELFF
few	TRBV24-1	TRBJ2-1	NA	TGTGCCACCAGTGATAACCCCGACAATGAGCAGTTCTTC	CATSDNPDNEQFF
few	TRBV27	TRBJ2-7	TRBD1	TGTGCCAGCAACTGGGACAGTACCGGCGAGCAGTACTTC	CASNWDSTGEQYF
few	TRBV11-2	TRBJ2-3	NA	TGTGCCAGCAGCTTACGAGGGTCTACGCAGATGAGCACAGATACGCAGTATTTT	CASSLRGSTQMSTDTQYF
few	TRBV5-1	TRBJ1-1	TRBD1	TGCGCCAGCAGCATGGCCGGGACAGCGTTGAACACTGAAGCTTTCTTT	CASSMAGTALNTEAFF
NA	TRBV6-2/TRBV6-3	TRBJ1-1	TRBD1	TGTGCCAGCAGTTACCGTTCGGGCAGGGGGCGCACTGAAGCTTTCTTT	CASSYRSGRGRTEAFF
few	TRBV2	TRBJ1-2	NA	TGTGCCAGCACCGAGGTGGGGATCTATGGCTACACCTTC	CASTEVGIYGYTF
NA	TRBV6-5	TRBJ1-1	NA	TGTGCCAGCAGTTCAGACCACAGGAGGAACACTGAAGCTTTCTTT	CASSSDHRRNTEAFF
NA	TRBV5-1	TRBJ2-5	NA	TGCGCCAGCAGCTTGGGAGTTTCCGGGGGAGTGGAGACCCAGTACTTC	CASSLGVSGGVETQYF
NA	TRBV6-5	TRBJ1-4	NA	TGTGCCAGCAGTTACTCAAGGGTATCAAATGAAAAACTGTTTTTT	CASSYSRVSNEKLFF
NA	TRBV14	TRBJ2-5	TRBD2	TGTGCCAGCAGCCAATCGCGGGGGGGCGTCGAGACCCAGTACTTC	CASSQSRGGVETQYF
NA	TRBV4-3	TRBJ2-3	NA	TGCGCCAGCAGCCCAGGGGATTGGACAGATACGCAGTATTTT	CASSPGDWTDTQYF
NA	TRBV20-1	TRBJ2-1	NA	TGCAGTGCTGGCCCCCTCCGCGGGGGCGACGATGAGCAGTTCTTC	CSAGPLRGGDDEQFF
NA	TRBV5-1	TRBJ2-5	NA	TGCGCCAGCAGCTCCGGTGGGGCCTCGAGAGGTGAGACCCAGTACTTC	CASSSGGASRGETQYF
NA	TRBV20-1	TRBJ1-2	NA	TGCAGTGCCCGTAACAAAGACAACTATGGCTACACCTTC	CSARNKDNYGYTF
few	TRBV24-1	TRBJ2-2	NA	TGTGCCACCGGGGGGGGCTCCGGGGAGCTGTTTTTT	CATGGGSGELFF
NA	TRBV7-2	TRBJ2-1	TRBD1	TGTGCCAGCAGCTCATACAGGGGAGCCTACAATGAGCAGTTCTTC	CASSSYRGAYNEQFF
NA	TRBV6-5	TRBJ1-1	NA	TGTGCCAGCAGTAATACCAGGGGCGGGATGAACACTGAAGCTTTCTTT	CASSNTRGGMNTEAFF
many	TRBV4-3	TRBJ2-7	NA	TGCGCCAGCAGCCAGGTACCGGGACCCACGATCTACGAGCAGTACTTC	CASSQVPGPTIYEQYF
few	TRBV10-3	TRBJ2-5	NA	TGCGCCCGGTTTGAGGAGACCCAGTACTTC	CARFEETQYF
NA	TRBV28	TRBJ2-3	TRBD2	TGTGCCAGCAGGGATAGCGGGGGTTACACATGGACGCAGTATTTT	CASRDSGGYTWTQYF
NA	TRBV7-2	TRBJ2-3	TRBD2	TGTGCCAGCAGCTTTGGGGGGGGACCTAGCACAGATACGCAGTATTTT	CASSFGGGPSTDTQYF
NA	TRBV7-2	TRBJ2-1	TRBD2	TGTGCCAGCAGCTTAGGTGCGGGGGACAATGAGCAGTTCTTC	CASSLGAGDNEQFF
NA	TRBV6-2/TRBV6-3	TRBJ1-1	NA	TGTGCCAGCACCAGATACACTGAAGCTTTCTTT	CASTRYTEAFF
few	TRBV5-1	TRBJ2-6	NA	TGCGCCAGCAGCTTGTGGGTTCTACAGATCGACTCTGGGGCCAACGTCCTGACTTTC	CASSLWVLQIDSGANVLTF
few	TRBV7-2	TRBJ2-1	TRBD1	TGTGCCAGCAGCTCGGGACAGGCGCCCTACAATGAGCAGTTCTTC	CASSSGQAPYNEQFF
NA	TRBV12-3/TRBV12-4	TRBJ2-1	NA	TGTGCCAGCAGTTTTGGAGGTGCCGGGGAGCAGTTCTTC	CASSFGGAGEQFF
many	TRBV7-3	TRBJ2-3	TRBD2	TGTGCCAGCAGCAACCCTGGACTAGCGGGGGGGCCACATACGCAGTATTTT	CASSNPGLAGGPHTQYF
few	TRBV6-5	TRBJ2-7	TRBD2	TGTGCCAGCACCCCCTTCGGGGGGGTCTACGATCGGAAGCAGTACTTC	CASTPFGGVYDRKQYF